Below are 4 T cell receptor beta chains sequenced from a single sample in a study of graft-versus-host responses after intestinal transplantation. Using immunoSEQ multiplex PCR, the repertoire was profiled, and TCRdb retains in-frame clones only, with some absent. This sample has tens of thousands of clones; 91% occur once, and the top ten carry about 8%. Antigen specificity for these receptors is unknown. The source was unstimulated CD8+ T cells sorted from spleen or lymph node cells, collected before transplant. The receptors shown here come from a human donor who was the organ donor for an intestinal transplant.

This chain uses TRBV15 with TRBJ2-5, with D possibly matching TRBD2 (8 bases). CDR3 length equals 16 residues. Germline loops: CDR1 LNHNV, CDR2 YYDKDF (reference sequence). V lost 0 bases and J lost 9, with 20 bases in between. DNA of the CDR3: TGTGCCACCAGCAGAGAGCGGGGACTAGGGGGCGGTTCCCAGTACTTC. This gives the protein CATSRERGLGGGSQYF.

This CDR3 reads CASSQERDSYEQYF. CDR3 bases: TGCGCCAGCAGCCAAGAGCGGGACAGCTACGAGCAGTACTTC. The chain is built from TRBV4-1 and TRBJ2-5; tentative D call: TRBD1 (7 bases). The J call could be wrong; TRBJ2-7 is a better fit for the DNA end. The CDR3 is made up of 14 amino acids. Per germline, CDR1 MGHRA and CDR2 YSYEKL.

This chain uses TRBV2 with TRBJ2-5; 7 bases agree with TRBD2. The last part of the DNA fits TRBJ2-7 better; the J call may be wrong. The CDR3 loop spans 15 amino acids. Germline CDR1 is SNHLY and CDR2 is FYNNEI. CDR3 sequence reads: CASSALAGNSYEQYF. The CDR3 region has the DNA TGTGCCAGCAGTGCGTTAGCGGGTAACTCCTACGAGCAGTACTTC.

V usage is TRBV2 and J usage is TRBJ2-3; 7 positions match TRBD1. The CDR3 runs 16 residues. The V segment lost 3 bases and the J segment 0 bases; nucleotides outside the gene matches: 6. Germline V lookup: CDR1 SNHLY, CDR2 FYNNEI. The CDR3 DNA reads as TGTGCCAGCAGTGACCGGGGACAGCTGAGCACAGATACGCAGTATTTT. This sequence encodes CASSDRGQLSTDTQYF.